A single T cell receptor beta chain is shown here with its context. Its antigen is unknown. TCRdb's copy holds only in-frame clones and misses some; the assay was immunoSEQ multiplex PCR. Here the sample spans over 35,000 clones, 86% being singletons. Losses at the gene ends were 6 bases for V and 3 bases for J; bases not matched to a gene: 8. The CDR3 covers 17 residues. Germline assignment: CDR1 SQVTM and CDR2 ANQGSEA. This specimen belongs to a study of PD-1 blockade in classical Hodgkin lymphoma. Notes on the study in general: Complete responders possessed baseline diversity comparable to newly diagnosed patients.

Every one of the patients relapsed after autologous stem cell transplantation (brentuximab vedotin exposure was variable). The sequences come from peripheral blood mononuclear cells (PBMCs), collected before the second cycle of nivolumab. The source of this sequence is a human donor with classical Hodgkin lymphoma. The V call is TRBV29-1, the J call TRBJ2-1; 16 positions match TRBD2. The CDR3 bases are TGCAGCGTCGTCCCGGGACTAGCGGGGGGGGGCTACAATGAGCAGTTCTTC. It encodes CSVVPGLAGGGYNEQFF.